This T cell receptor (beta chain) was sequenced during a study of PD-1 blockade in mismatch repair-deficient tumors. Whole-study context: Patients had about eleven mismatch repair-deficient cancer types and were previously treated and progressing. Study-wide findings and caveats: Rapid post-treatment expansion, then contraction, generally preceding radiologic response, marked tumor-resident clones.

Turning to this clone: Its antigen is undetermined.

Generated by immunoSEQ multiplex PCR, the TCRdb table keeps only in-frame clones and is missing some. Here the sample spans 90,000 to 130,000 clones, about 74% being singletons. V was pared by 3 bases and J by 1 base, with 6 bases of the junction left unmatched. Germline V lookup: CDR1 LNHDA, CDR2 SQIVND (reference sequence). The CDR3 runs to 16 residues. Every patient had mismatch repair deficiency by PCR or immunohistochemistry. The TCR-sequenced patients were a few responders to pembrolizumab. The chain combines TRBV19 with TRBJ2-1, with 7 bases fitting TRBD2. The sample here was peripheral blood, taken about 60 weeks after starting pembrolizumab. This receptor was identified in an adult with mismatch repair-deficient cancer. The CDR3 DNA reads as TGTGCCAGTAGTATTACTGGCGGGGGTTCCTACAATGAGCAGTTCTTC. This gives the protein CASSITGGGSYNEQFF. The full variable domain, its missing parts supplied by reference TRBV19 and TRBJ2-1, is DGGITQSPKYLFRKEGQNVTLSCEQNLNHDAMYWYRQDPGQGLRLIYYSQIVNDFQKGDIAEGYSVSREKKESFPLTVTSAQKNPTAFYLCASSITGGGSYNEQFFGPGTRLTVL.